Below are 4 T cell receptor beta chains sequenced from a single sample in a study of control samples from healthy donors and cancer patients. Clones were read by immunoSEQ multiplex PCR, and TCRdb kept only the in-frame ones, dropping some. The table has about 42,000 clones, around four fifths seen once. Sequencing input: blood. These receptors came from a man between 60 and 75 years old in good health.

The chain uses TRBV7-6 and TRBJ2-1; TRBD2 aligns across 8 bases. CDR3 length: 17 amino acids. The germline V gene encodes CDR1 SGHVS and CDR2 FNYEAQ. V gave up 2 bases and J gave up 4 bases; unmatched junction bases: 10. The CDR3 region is CASSLLGSGRLYNEQFF. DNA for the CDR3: TGTGCCAGCAGCTTACTCGGCAGCGGGAGATTGTACAATGAGCAGTTCTTC.

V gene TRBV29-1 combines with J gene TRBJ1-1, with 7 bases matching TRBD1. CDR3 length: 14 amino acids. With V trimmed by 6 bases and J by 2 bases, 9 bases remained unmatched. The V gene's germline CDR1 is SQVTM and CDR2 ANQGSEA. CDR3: CSVTQGGVNTEAFF. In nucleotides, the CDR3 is TGCAGCGTCACTCAGGGGGGTGTAAACACTGAAGCTTTCTTT.

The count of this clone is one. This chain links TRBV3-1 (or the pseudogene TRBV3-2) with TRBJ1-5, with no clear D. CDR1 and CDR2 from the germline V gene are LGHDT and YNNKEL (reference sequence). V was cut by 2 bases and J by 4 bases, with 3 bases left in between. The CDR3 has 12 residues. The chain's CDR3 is CASSQLNQPQHF. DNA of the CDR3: TGTGCCAGCAGCCAACTAAATCAGCCCCAGCATTTT.

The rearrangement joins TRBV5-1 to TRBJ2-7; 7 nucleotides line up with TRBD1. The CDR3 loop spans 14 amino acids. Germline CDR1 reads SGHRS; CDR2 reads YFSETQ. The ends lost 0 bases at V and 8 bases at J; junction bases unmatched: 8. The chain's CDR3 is CASSLEGGGRQQYF. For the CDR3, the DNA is TGCGCCAGCAGCTTGGAAGGGGGCGGAAGGCAGCAGTACTTC.